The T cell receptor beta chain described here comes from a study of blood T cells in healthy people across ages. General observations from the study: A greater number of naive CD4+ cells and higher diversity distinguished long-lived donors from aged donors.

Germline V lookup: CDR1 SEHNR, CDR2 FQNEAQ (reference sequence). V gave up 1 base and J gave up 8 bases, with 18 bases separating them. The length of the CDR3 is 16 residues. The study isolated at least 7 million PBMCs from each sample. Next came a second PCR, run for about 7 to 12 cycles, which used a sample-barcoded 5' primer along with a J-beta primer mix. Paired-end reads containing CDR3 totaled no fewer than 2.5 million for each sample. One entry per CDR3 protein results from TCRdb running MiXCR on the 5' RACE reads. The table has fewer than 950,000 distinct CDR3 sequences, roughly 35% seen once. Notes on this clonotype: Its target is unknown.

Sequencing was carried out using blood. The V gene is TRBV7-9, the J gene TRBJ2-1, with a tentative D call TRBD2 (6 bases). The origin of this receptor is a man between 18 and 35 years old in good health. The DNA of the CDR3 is TGTGCCAGCAGCTTAGGCACGGGGGTGCCGGGCGATGAGCAGTTCTTC. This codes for CASSLGTGVPGDEQFF.